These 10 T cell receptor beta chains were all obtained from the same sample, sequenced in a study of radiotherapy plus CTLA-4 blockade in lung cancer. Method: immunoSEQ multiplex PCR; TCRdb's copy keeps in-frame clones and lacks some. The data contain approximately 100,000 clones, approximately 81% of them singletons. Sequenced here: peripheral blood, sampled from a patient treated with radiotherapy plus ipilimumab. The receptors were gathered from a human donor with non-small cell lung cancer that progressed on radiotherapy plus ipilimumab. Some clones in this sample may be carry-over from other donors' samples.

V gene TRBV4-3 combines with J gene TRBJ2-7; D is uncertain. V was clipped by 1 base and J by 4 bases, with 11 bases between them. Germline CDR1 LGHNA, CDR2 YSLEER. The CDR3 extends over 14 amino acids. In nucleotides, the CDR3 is TGCGCCAGCAGCCAAGGGTCTTGGGGTTACGAGCAGTACTTC. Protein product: CASSQGSWGYEQYF.

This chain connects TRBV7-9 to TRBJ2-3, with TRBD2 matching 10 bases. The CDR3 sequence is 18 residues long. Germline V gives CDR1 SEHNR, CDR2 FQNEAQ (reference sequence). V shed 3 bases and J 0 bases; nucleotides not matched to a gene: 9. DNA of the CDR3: TGTGCCAGCAGCTTCGGAACTAGCGGGGATTCTAGCACAGATACGCAGTATTTT. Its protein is CASSFGTSGDSSTDTQYF.

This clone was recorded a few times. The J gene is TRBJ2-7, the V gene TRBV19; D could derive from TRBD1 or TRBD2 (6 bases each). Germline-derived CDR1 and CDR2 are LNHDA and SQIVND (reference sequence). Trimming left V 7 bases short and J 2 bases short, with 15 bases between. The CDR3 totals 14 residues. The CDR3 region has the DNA TGTGCCAGTACGGGGGCTGAATACCCCTACGAGCAGTACTTC. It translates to CASTGAEYPYEQYF. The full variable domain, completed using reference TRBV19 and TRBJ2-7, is DGGITQSPKYLFRKEGQNVTLSCEQNLNHDAMYWYRQDPGQGLRLIYYSQIVNDFQKGDIAEGYSVSREKKESFPLTVTSAQKNPTAFYLCASTGAEYPYEQYFGPGTRLTVT.

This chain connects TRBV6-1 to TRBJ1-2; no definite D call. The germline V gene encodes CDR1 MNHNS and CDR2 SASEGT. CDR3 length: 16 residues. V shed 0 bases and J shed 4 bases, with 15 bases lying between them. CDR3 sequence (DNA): TGTGCCAGCAGTGAAGCGTATTTGGGCAGCCCCTATGGCTACACCTTC. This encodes CASSEAYLGSPYGYTF.

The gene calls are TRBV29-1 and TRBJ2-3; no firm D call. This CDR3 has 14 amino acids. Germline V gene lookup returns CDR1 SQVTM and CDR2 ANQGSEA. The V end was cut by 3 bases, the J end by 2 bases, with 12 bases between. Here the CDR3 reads CSVDCYPLTDTQYF. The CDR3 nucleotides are TGCAGCGTTGATTGTTACCCTCTCACAGATACGCAGTATTTT.

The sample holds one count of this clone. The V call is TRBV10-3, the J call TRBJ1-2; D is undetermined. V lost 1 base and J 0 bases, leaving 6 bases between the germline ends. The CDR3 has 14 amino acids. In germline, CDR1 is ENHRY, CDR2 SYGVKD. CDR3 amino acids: CAISELGTNYGYTF. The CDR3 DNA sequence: TGTGCCATCAGTGAGTTAGGGACTAACTATGGCTACACCTTC.

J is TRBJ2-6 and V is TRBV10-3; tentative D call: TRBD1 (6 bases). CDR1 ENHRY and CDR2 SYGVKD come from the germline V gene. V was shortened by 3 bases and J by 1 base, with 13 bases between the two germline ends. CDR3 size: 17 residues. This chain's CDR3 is CAISELSGDSGANVLTF. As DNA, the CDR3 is TGTGCCATCAGTGAACTATCAGGGGATTCTGGGGCCAACGTCCTGACTTTC.

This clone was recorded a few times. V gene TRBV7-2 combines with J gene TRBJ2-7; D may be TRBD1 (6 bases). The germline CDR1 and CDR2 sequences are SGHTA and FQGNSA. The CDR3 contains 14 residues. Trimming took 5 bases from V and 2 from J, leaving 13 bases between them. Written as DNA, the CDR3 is TGTGCCAGCAGCCCAGGGGCGGGCCCCTACGAGCAGTACTTC. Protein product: CASSPGAGPYEQYF. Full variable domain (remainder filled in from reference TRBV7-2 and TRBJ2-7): GAGVSQSPSNKVTEKGKDVELRCDPISGHTALYWYRQSLGQGLEFLIYFQGNSAPDKSGLPSDRFSAERTGGSVSTLTIQRTQQEDSAVYLCASSPGAGPYEQYFGPGTRLTVT.

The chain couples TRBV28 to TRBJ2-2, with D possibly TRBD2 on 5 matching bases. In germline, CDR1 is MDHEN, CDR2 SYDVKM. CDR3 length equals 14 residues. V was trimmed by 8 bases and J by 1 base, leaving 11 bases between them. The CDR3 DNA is TGTGCCAGCCTGGGCAGCGGGAACACCGGGGAGCTGTTTTTT. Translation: CASLGSGNTGELFF.

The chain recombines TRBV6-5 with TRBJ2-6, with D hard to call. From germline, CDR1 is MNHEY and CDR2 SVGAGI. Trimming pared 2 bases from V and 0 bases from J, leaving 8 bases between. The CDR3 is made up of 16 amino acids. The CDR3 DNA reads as TGTGCCAGCAGTTACACAGTACCCTCTGGGGCCAACGTCCTGACTTTC. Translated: CASSYTVPSGANVLTF.